Below are 32 T cell receptor beta chains sequenced from a single sample in a study of CD8+ T cells in alopecia areata. Reverse transcription of extracted RNA yielded cDNA, which provided the sequencing template. Assay: immunoSEQ multiplex PCR; the TCRdb copy retains only in-frame clones and omits some. In the table there are about 91,000 clones, under 45% of which are singletons. Input material: CD4+ T cells sorted from blood. The receptors come from a human donor with alopecia areata.

The genes are TRBV29-1 and TRBJ1-1; maybe TRBD1 (5 bases). The CDR3 runs 12 residues. Germline CDR1 and CDR2: SQVTM and ANQGSEA. Trimming removed 3 bases from V and 5 bases from J, with 10 bases in between. The CDR3 loop reads CSVDGGITEAFF. The CDR3, as DNA: TGCAGCGTTGATGGGGGTATTACTGAAGCTTTCTTT.

CDR3 loop: CSVRRGPGELFF. CDR3 sequence (DNA): TGCAGCGTGCGCAGGGGGCCCGGGGAGCTGTTTTTT. The chain employs TRBV29-1 and TRBJ2-2; 8 nucleotides align to TRBD1. There are 12 residues in the CDR3. Germline V lookup: CDR1 SQVTM, CDR2 ANQGSEA. J gave up 6 bases and V 6 bases, and 3 bases lay outside the gene matches.

This clone was recorded a few times. The chain is built from TRBV29-1 and TRBJ2-2; 9 positions agree with TRBD2. Germline CDR1 reads SQVTM; CDR2 reads ANQGSEA. Trimming cost V 3 bases and J 7 bases; bases outside gene matches: 6. The CDR3 is 14 amino acids. As DNA, the CDR3 is TGCAGCGTTGAGGCTAGCGGGAAGGTCGGGGAGCTGTTTTTT. It is translated as CSVEASGKVGELFF.

The genes are TRBV29-1 and TRBJ2-5; perhaps TRBD2 as D (6 bases). The CDR3 is 14 amino acids. Germline V gene data show CDR1 as SQVTM and CDR2 as ANQGSEA. V lost 7 bases to trimming and J lost 5 bases, with 20 bases between them. The CDR3 region has the DNA TGCAGCGGGAGGGCGGGGACGTCAGCGGAGACCCAGTACTTC. Encoded protein: CSGRAGTSAETQYF.

Only a few counts were recorded for this clone. The chain couples TRBV29-1 to TRBJ2-5; TRBD2 might be the D (5 bases). The CDR3 contains 11 residues. V shed 6 bases and J shed 5 bases, with 10 bases lying between them. Looked up from germline, CDR1 is SQVTM and CDR2 is ANQGSEA. CDR3 sequence reads: CSVQTGETQYF. CDR3 in DNA: TGCAGCGTCCAAACGGGGGAGACCCAGTACTTC.

This sequence joins TRBV30 and TRBJ2-7; no clear D. CDR1 and CDR2 from the germline V gene are GTSNPN and SVGIG (reference sequence). The CDR3 runs to 13 residues. With 1 base removed from V and 0 bases from J, the gap between germline ends came to 7 bases. CDR3 in amino acids: CAWSEGSSYEQYF. DNA of the CDR3: TGTGCCTGGAGTGAGGGAAGCTCCTACGAGCAGTACTTC.

This chain connects TRBV30 to TRBJ2-3; D possibly corresponds to TRBD2 (5 bases). Germline-derived CDR1 and CDR2 are GTSNPN and SVGIG (reference sequence). The V end was cut by 3 bases, the J end by 6 bases, with 10 bases between. CDR3 length equals 12 residues. The CDR3 reads CAWSSSSDTQYF. The CDR3 DNA follows: TGTGCCTGGAGCTCTAGCTCCGATACGCAGTATTTT.

The V call is TRBV10-3, the J call TRBJ1-5; D is possibly TRBD1 (5 bases). The CDR3 length is 14 residues. Trimming took off 0 bases at V and 2 bases at J, with 5 bases between the two ends. Germline V gives CDR1 ENHRY, CDR2 SYGVKD. CDR3 DNA sequence: TGTGCCATCAGTGAGTCGGGGGGCAATCAGCCCCAGCATTTT. Translation gives CAISESGGNQPQHF.

This clone was seen more than once but under ten times. V and J are TRBV25-1 and TRBJ1-2, with no clear D. There are 9 residues in the CDR3. Germline V CDR1 and CDR2: MGHDK, SYGVNS. Trimming took off 5 bases at V and 8 bases at J, with 3 bases between the two ends. The CDR3, as DNA: TGTGCCAGCAGTATAGGCTACACCTTC. This codes for CASSIGYTF.

The chain links TRBV6-6 to TRBJ2-7; a possible D gene is TRBD1 (5 bases). Germline V gives CDR1 MNHNY, CDR2 SVGAGI (reference sequence). This CDR3 spans 11 amino acids. Trimming took off 5 bases at V and 9 bases at J, with 11 bases between the two ends. CDR3 region: CASSTDTGQYF. DNA of the CDR3: TGTGCCAGCAGTACGGACACCGGGCAGTACTTC.

The chain has TRBV29-1 and TRBJ2-2, with 7 bases matching TRBD1. V lost 5 bases, J lost 3 bases, and 6 bases stayed unmatched. The germline CDR1 and CDR2 sequences are SQVTM and ANQGSEA. The CDR3 length is 14 residues. CDR3 coding DNA: TGCAGCGTTTATCATACAGGGGACACCGGGGAGCTGTTTTTT. Translated: CSVYHTGDTGELFF.

This rearrangement joins TRBV30 to TRBJ1-4; 10 nucleotides align to TRBD1. The CDR3 is 14 amino acids. With V trimmed by 2 bases and J by 7 bases, 4 bases remained unmatched. Germline V gene sequence: CDR1 GTSNPN, CDR2 SVGIG (reference sequence). In DNA, the CDR3 is TGTGCCTGGAGTCGACAGGGGGCCGGTGAAAAACTGTTTTTT. It encodes CAWSRQGAGEKLFF.

This clone was observed a few times. The chain recombines TRBV19 with TRBJ1-5; D unresolved. CDR1 and CDR2 from the germline V gene are LNHDA and SQIVND (reference sequence). Trimming took off 11 bases at V and 7 bases at J, with 6 bases between the two ends. The CDR3 runs to 9 residues. As DNA, the CDR3 is TGTGCCGCAAGGCAGCCCCAGCATTTT. This codes for CAARQPQHF.

This chain uses TRBV29-1 with TRBJ2-5; D may be TRBD1 (5 bases). Trimming removed 8 bases from V and 7 bases from J, with 11 bases in between. The germline gives CDR1 SQVTM, CDR2 ANQGSEA. This CDR3 region has 10 residues. The CDR3 region is CSPGWPTQYF. The DNA for the CDR3 is TGCAGCCCAGGGTGGCCGACCCAGTACTTC. Full variable domain (outside the CDR3, taken from reference TRBV29-1 and TRBJ2-5): SAVISQKPSRDICQRGTSLTIQCQVDSQVTMMFWYRQQPGQSLTLIATANQGSEATYESGFVIDKFPISRPNLTFSTLTVSNMSPEDSSIYLCSPGWPTQYFGPGTRLLVL.

The CDR3 loop reads CSVFLGQGIETQYF. DNA for the CDR3: TGCAGCGTTTTTCTCGGACAGGGTATTGAGACCCAGTACTTC. The chain uses TRBV29-1 and TRBJ2-5; 8 bases match TRBD1. V lost 5 bases, J lost 5 bases, and 10 bases stayed unmatched. CDR3 length: 14 residues. Looked up from germline, CDR1 is SQVTM and CDR2 is ANQGSEA.

Written as DNA, the CDR3 is TGTGCCAGCAGTGGAACAGGGATCACTGAAGCTTTCTTT. The encoded protein is CASSGTGITEAFF. The chain links TRBV2 to TRBJ1-1, with a weak D call TRBD1 (6 bases). CDR1 and CDR2 from the germline V gene are SNHLY and FYNNEI. The CDR3 spans 13 residues. With 4 bases removed from V and 4 bases from J, the gap between germline ends came to 10 bases.

The chain is built from TRBV11-2 and TRBJ2-6; possibly TRBD2 for D (7 bases). Germline V CDR1 and CDR2: SGHAT, FQNNGV. V shed 4 bases and J shed 0 bases, with 19 bases lying between them. CDR3 length: 19 amino acids. CDR3 nucleotide sequence: TGTGCCAGCAGCTCTTTGAGGGCGGGGGCTAGCTCTGGGGCCAACGTCCTGACTTTC. Amino acid sequence: CASSSLRAGASSGANVLTF.

This chain uses TRBV7-9 with TRBJ2-1, with a weak D call TRBD1 (5 bases). This CDR3 has 11 residues. Germline V CDR1 and CDR2: SEHNR, FQNEAQ (reference sequence). The ends were cut back, 5 bases at V and 7 bases at J, with 6 bases in the middle. CDR3 sequence (DNA): TGTGCCAGCAGCAGGGGAAATGAGCAGTTCTTC. Amino acids: CASSRGNEQFF. Complete variable domain (other parts from reference TRBV7-9 and TRBJ2-1): DTGVSQNPRHKITKRGQNVTFRCDPISEHNRLYWYRQTLGQGPEFLTYFQNEAQLEKSRLLSDRFSAERPKGSFSTLEIQRTEQGDSAMYLCASSRGNEQFFGPGTRLTVL.

The chain recombines TRBV29-1 with TRBJ2-7; no definite D call. The CDR3 extends over 14 amino acids. Germline V lookup: CDR1 SQVTM, CDR2 ANQGSEA. Trimming removed 0 bases from V and 8 bases from J, with 17 bases in between. The CDR3 nucleotides read TGCAGCGTTGAAGATCAGTTATTGAGGACGAAGCAGTACTTC. Translation gives CSVEDQLLRTKQYF.

There are a few counts of this clone. The genes are TRBV2 and TRBJ1-1; possibly TRBD1 for D (5 bases). The CDR3 has 14 residues. The V end was cut by 0 bases, the J end by 5 bases, with 10 bases between. Germline V CDR1 and CDR2: SNHLY, FYNNEI. The CDR3 reads CASSEALSGTEAFF. CDR3 coding DNA: TGTGCCAGCAGTGAAGCGCTTTCAGGGACTGAAGCTTTCTTT.

The chain joins TRBV30 to TRBJ2-5, with no clear D. The CDR3 consists of 13 residues. The germline V and J ends were trimmed by 3 bases and 2 bases, with 10 bases remaining between them. Germline V lookup: CDR1 GTSNPN, CDR2 SVGIG (reference sequence). In DNA, the CDR3 is TGTGCCTGGAGCTTATTCAAGCAAGAGACCCAGTACTTC. Translation: CAWSLFKQETQYF.

The chain links TRBV29-1 to TRBJ1-2, with D unresolved. Trimming took 4 bases from V and 6 from J, leaving 12 bases between them. Germline assignment: CDR1 SQVTM and CDR2 ANQGSEA. The CDR3 sequence is 12 residues long. As DNA, the CDR3 is TGCAGCGTTGCCACACTGAGGAATGGCTACACCTTC. Protein sequence: CSVATLRNGYTF.

This clone was detected once. CDR3 DNA: TGTGCCAGCGCGAACTCCCTACGCCAGGCGGGCACAGATACGCAGTATTTT. Translating gives CASANSLRQAGTDTQYF. The J gene is TRBJ2-3, the V gene TRBV28; D ambiguous. The CDR3 is made up of 17 amino acids. Looked up from germline, CDR1 is MDHEN and CDR2 is SYDVKM. V was pared by 8 bases and J by 1 base, with 22 bases between.

The J gene is TRBJ2-7, the V gene TRBV5-4; 8 nucleotides line up with TRBD1. After removal of 3 bases from V and 5 bases from J, the junction contained 7 bases not matched to a gene. This CDR3 spans 14 amino acids. In germline, CDR1 is SGHNT, CDR2 YYREEE (reference sequence). The CDR3 sequence is CASSSRQGLDEQYF. CDR3 nucleotides: TGTGCCAGCAGCTCGAGACAGGGGCTGGACGAGCAGTACTTC.

This clone has just a few counts. The rearrangement links TRBV7-2 to TRBJ2-2; no firm D call. The V end lost 1 base, the J end lost 6 bases, and 6 bases lay between the germline ends. Germline V gives CDR1 SGHTA, CDR2 FQGNSA. CDR3 length: 13 residues. CDR3 nucleotide sequence: TGTGCCAGCAGCTTAGGGGCTTCCGGGGAGCTGTTTTTT. This codes for CASSLGASGELFF.

This clone was detected a few times. This chain connects TRBV30 to TRBJ2-3; 14 nucleotides agree with TRBD2. The ends lost 1 base at V and 4 bases at J; junction bases unmatched: 1. Germline V CDR1 and CDR2: GTSNPN, SVGIG (reference sequence). CDR3 length: 15 amino acids. The CDR3 protein is CAWSGLAGGPDTQYF. DNA for the CDR3: TGTGCCTGGAGTGGACTAGCGGGGGGGCCAGATACGCAGTATTTT.

This clone was seen a few times. The gene calls are TRBV5-1 and TRBJ2-7; a weak D match, TRBD1 (5 bases). Looked up from germline, CDR1 is SGHRS and CDR2 is YFSETQ. The ends were cut back, 0 bases at V and 6 bases at J, with 13 bases in the middle. There are 14 residues in the CDR3. The CDR3 loop reads CASSLEGRGPEQYF. CDR3 in DNA: TGCGCCAGCAGCTTGGAAGGAAGGGGCCCCGAGCAGTACTTC.

The rearrangement uses TRBV5-1 and TRBJ2-4, with D tentatively TRBD1 (5 bases). The CDR3 is 13 amino acids. The germline V gene has CDR1 SGHRS and CDR2 YFSETQ. Trimming removed 0 bases at V and 6 bases at J, with 7 bases between. The DNA for the CDR3 is TGCGCCAGCAGCTTGGATAGGGGAAACATTCAGTACTTC. Translated: CASSLDRGNIQYF. The entire variable domain, with the rest obtained from reference TRBV5-1 and TRBJ2-4, is as follows: KAGVTQTPRYLIKTRGQQVTLSCSPISGHRSVSWYQQTPGQGLQFLFEYFSETQRNKGNFPGRFSGRQFSNSRSEMNVSTLELGDSALYLCASSLDRGNIQYFGAGTRLSVL.

The table lists this clone with a few counts. The chain uses TRBV7-8 and TRBJ2-7; TRBD2 matches at 13 bases. Germline V gives CDR1 SGHVS, CDR2 FQNEAQ. This CDR3 region has 15 residues. V gave up 5 bases and J gave up 6 bases; unmatched junction bases: 7. This chain's CDR3 is CASSPRTSGSREQYF. The CDR3 region has the DNA TGTGCCAGCAGCCCGCGGACTAGCGGGAGTCGCGAGCAGTACTTC.

The V gene is TRBV30, the J gene TRBJ1-5; 7 nucleotides align to TRBD1. CDR3 size: 13 residues. Germline V lookup: CDR1 GTSNPN, CDR2 SVGIG (reference sequence). The J segment lost 6 bases and the V segment lost 3 bases, leaving 5 bases of the junction unmatched. The DNA of the CDR3 is TGTGCCTGGAGCCTGACAGGGTTTCAGCCCCAGCATTTT. Its protein is CAWSLTGFQPQHF. Looking up the rest from reference TRBV30 and TRBJ1-5 gives the full variable domain: SQTIHQWPATLVQPVGSPLSLECTVEGTSNPNLYWYRQAAGRGLQLLFYSVGIGQISSEVPQNLSASRPQDRQFILSSKKLLLSDSGFYLCAWSLTGFQPQHFGDGTRLSIL.

The chain uses TRBV28 and TRBJ2-7, with TRBD1 as a possible D gene (5 bases). The CDR3 covers 13 residues. Per the germline V gene, CDR1 is MDHEN and CDR2 is SYDVKM. V was shortened by 8 bases and J by 0 bases, with 11 bases between the two germline ends. Here the CDR3 reads CASVTGSSYEQYF. DNA for the CDR3: TGTGCCAGCGTTACAGGAAGCTCCTACGAGCAGTACTTC.

This sequence joins TRBV4-3 and TRBJ2-1, with 8 bases lining up with TRBD1. The germline CDR1 and CDR2 sequences are LGHNA and YSLEER. This CDR3 has 13 amino acids. Unmatched junction bases numbered 2, after V lost 1 base and J lost 9 bases. CDR3: CASSQGQGIEQFF. CDR3 in DNA: TGCGCCAGCAGCCAAGGACAGGGGATTGAGCAGTTCTTC.